This TCR beta chain was profiled in a study of T cell responses to AZD1222 COVID-19 vaccine. Study conclusions and caveats: At baseline, seropositivity was found in only a handful of AZD1222 recipients. Females made up more of the donors, who were largely white British, and clonal diversity may have come out too low.

As for this clone: The antigen is not known.

Clones were read by immunoSEQ multiplex PCR, and TCRdb kept only the in-frame ones, dropping some. The table shows more than 150,000 clones, with roughly 88% occurring only once. The CDR3 loop spans 18 amino acids. Trimming removed 6 bases at V and 0 bases at J, with 21 bases between. Germline CDR1 KGHSH, CDR2 LQKENI. The sequence came from an adult in good health. The sample in question was peripheral blood, obtained on day 0 of AZD1222 vaccination. The chain recombines TRBV18 with TRBJ1-3, with no clear D. The CDR3 reads CASSPRVTNPTSGNTIYF. The CDR3 nucleotides are TGTGCCAGCTCTCCGAGGGTGACCAACCCGACCTCTGGAAACACCATATATTTT.